The sequence of this T cell receptor beta chain was determined in a study of vaccination effects on CD4 cells after COVID-19. The CDR3 sequence is 16 residues long. Germline lookup yields CDR1 SGHNT and CDR2 YENEEA. Trimming removed 3 bases from V and 0 bases from J; junction bases left unmatched: 4. In regard to this clone: Its antigen is undetermined.

Some clones are missing from TCRdb's copy, which holds only in-frame ones; the method was immunoSEQ multiplex PCR. The sample has about 73,000 clones; roughly 73% are singletons. A roughly 10-day culture period preceded the isolation of CD4+ T cells. Each participant received a vaccine that was either BNT162b2 or mRNA-1273, given as two doses. This clonotype was sampled from a human donor who received a COVID-19 vaccine. V gene TRBV11-3 combines with J gene TRBJ2-2, with TRBD1 identical over 7 bases. Sequences were derived from CD4+ T cells from PBMCs cultured without peptide, sampled after COVID-19 vaccination. CDR3 coding DNA: TGTGCCAGCAGCTTGCGGACAGGAACGAACACCGGGGAGCTGTTTTTT. It is translated as CASSLRTGTNTGELFF.